Sequencing of this T cell receptor (beta chain) was carried out in a study of OX40 agonist ivuxolimab in advanced cancers. Some clones are missing from TCRdb's copy, which holds only in-frame ones; the method was immunoSEQ multiplex PCR. The data hold about 99,000 clones, with more than 85% observed a single time. The CDR3 has 16 amino acids. Germline CDR1 and CDR2: SGHNT and YYREEE (reference sequence). The ends lost 4 bases at V and 4 bases at J; junction bases unmatched: 10. The sequence derives from an adult with an advanced solid tumor such as melanoma, head and neck, liver or kidney cancer. The chain recombines TRBV5-4 with TRBJ2-3, with TRBD2 matching over 9 bases. This specimen was CD4+ or CD8+ T cells sorted from blood, taken in a trial of the OX40 agonist ivuxolimab. CDR3 region: CASSPRTSGWPDTQYF. DNA of the CDR3: TGTGCCAGCAGCCCCCGAACTAGCGGGTGGCCAGATACGCAGTATTTT.